The rows below give T cell receptor beta chains drawn from one sample of a study of cytotoxic CD8 clonotypes in ibrutinib-treated CLL. The assay was immunoSEQ multiplex PCR, and TCRdb's table has in-frame clones only and misses some. The sample contains approximately 300,000 clones, about 77% of which appear only once. This specimen consisted of PBMCs, obtained before ibrutinib treatment. The receptors come from a human donor with chronic lymphocytic leukemia. Each CDR3 is given with its conserved first and last residue. Rows give clone size only sometimes, using once, few, many, or a class for an expanded clone.

V: TRBV25-1; size: few; length: 13; CDR3: CASSMYGTYEQYF
V: TRBV7-7; size: .; length: 16; CDR3: CASSRLAGVWTGELFF
V: TRBV28; size: few; length: 13; CDR3: CASSPGGPTEQYF
V: TRBV5-6; size: .; length: 14; CDR3: CASSLPGGPYEQYF
V: TRBV4-3; size: .; length: 17; CDR3: CASSQDISRDGTDTQYF
V: TRBV29-1; size: .; length: 14; CDR3: CSVEDDQAGEAAFF
V: TRBV15; size: .; length: 17; CDR3: CATSRVLGGGSSDTQYF
V: TRBV6-5; size: once; length: 15; CDR3: CASSPRLARTYEQYF
V: TRBV4-3; size: .; length: 13; CDR3: CASSQDLGDEQFF
V: TRBV4-3; size: .; length: 14; CDR3: CASSQRTGNYEQYF
V: TRBV4-2; size: once; length: 14; CDR3: CASSLGTANEKLFF
V: TRBV5-4; size: .; length: 12; CDR3: CASSLAGGEQYF
V: TRBV18; size: .; length: 17; CDR3: CASSRFRTGTGEETQYF
V: TRBV19; size: .; length: 14; CDR3: CASRQTAVTDTQYF
V: TRBV5-1; size: .; length: 15; CDR3: CASSLERAGEYGYTF
V: TRBV6-6; size: .; length: 16; CDR3: CASSYLVADTSYEQYF
V: TRBV7-9; size: .; length: 16; CDR3: CASSLRLAGDFGELFF
V: TRBV6-5; size: .; length: 15; CDR3: CASRTWGKAGNTIYF
V: TRBV7-9; size: .; length: 18; CDR3: CASSLVWGRRGRDTEAFF
V: TRBV6-1; size: .; length: 15; CDR3: CASSGLAGVFHEQYF
V: TRBV30; size: .; length: 14; CDR3: CAWSGGGSTDTQYF
V: TRBV5-4; size: .; length: 15; CDR3: CASSLAPANYNEQFF
V: TRBV7-7; size: .; length: 15; CDR3: CASSPGLADSYEQYF
V: TRBV30; size: once; length: 13; CDR3: CAWSVDRDQPQHF
V: TRBV7-2; size: .; length: 12; CDR3: CASSSMGYEQYF
V: TRBV7-3; size: .; length: 17; CDR3: CASSLTGGPKGRGELFF
V: TRBV30; size: .; length: 16; CDR3: CAWSVGWSTENTEAFF
V: TRBV19; size: few; length: 15; CDR3: CASSIRAGLTGELFF
V: TRBV5-1; size: .; length: 11; CDR3: CASSVGAGYTF
V: TRBV6-1; size: .; length: 15; CDR3: CASSEQQGFSDTQYF
V: TRBV30; size: .; length: 14; CDR3: CAWVSGRARETQYF
V: TRBV5-4; size: .; length: 14; CDR3: CASGRFFGANVLTF
V: TRBV4-3; size: .; length: 18; CDR3: CASSQDAASGRFQETQYF
V: TRBV7-2; size: .; length: 14; CDR3: CASSPVRGAYEQYF
V: TRBV29-1; size: .; length: 14; CDR3: CSVGSLGILETQYF